A single sample is the source of the 7 T cell receptor beta chains below, sequenced in a study of blood T cell repertoires in COVID-19. Generated by immunoSEQ multiplex PCR, the TCRdb table keeps only in-frame clones and is missing some. Seen here are about 400,000 clones, roughly nine tenths observed once, and the top ten hold 1.7%. The sequenced sample consisted of PBMCs or T cells enriched from blood (not recorded which). The receptor set was obtained from a woman in her 30s who had recovered from COVID-19.

This sequence joins TRBV7-8 and TRBJ2-3; D is perhaps TRBD1 (8 bases). V gave up 1 base and J gave up 8 bases, with 25 bases separating them. This CDR3 region has 18 residues. CDR1 is SGHVS and CDR2 is FQNEAQ in the germline V gene. CDR3: CASSLVSRGLVLAGTQYF. Here the CDR3 DNA reads TGTGCCAGCAGCTTAGTCAGCAGGGGGCTAGTTTTAGCGGGTACGCAGTATTTT.

CDR3 DNA sequence: TGTGCCAGCAGTTTTAGGAGGGCTGAAGCTTTCTTT. Translation gives CASSFRRAEAFF. This chain uses TRBV12-3 or TRBV12-4 with TRBJ1-1; no reliable D call. The germline V and J ends were trimmed by 3 bases and 6 bases, with 8 bases remaining between them. The CDR3 consists of 12 residues.

The genes are TRBV27 and TRBJ1-1; TRBD1 aligns across 10 bases. Germline CDR1 is MNHEY and CDR2 is SMNVEV (reference sequence). Trimming at V came to 2 bases and at J to 0 bases, leaving 9 bases not matched to a gene. The CDR3 length is 18 residues. The CDR3 region has the DNA TGTGCCAGCAGTTTAAGTAGACAGGGGGCCCCGTTGAACACTGAAGCTTTCTTT. Encoded protein: CASSLSRQGAPLNTEAFF.

This sequence joins TRBV23-1 and TRBJ2-1; D possibly corresponds to TRBD1 (5 bases). TRBV23-1 qualifies as an ORF whose function is uncertain. The CDR3 runs 17 residues. The V end was cut by 2 bases, the J end by 3 bases, with 17 bases between. As DNA, the CDR3 is TGCGCCAGCAGTCAAACTAAGACAGTTCGAAACTACAATGAGCAGTTCTTC. It translates to CASSQTKTVRNYNEQFF.

The V and J genes are TRBV11-2 and TRBJ2-2, with 9 bases aligning to TRBD2. Germline V gene data show CDR1 as SGHAT and CDR2 as FQNNGV. CDR3 size: 15 residues. V lost 6 bases and J lost 0; bases outside the gene matches: 2. The CDR3 protein is CASRTSGSNTGELFF. CDR3 nucleotides: TGTGCCAGCAGAACTAGCGGGTCGAACACCGGGGAGCTGTTTTTT.

The rearrangement links TRBV18 to TRBJ2-2, with D possibly TRBD1 on 6 matching bases. Per germline, CDR1 KGHSH and CDR2 LQKENI. The CDR3 is 16 amino acids. The germline V and J ends were trimmed by 1 base and 6 bases, with 15 bases remaining between them. CDR3 nucleotides: TGTGCCAGCTCACCACTCCCCACAGGGAGACCCGGGGAGCTGTTTTTT. It translates to CASSPLPTGRPGELFF.

The chain combines TRBV25-1 with TRBJ1-2; no reliable D call. The ends were cut back, 4 bases at V and 1 base at J, with 10 bases in the middle. The CDR3 is 14 residues long. The germline CDR1 and CDR2 sequences are MGHDK and SYGVNS. CDR3 residues: CASSGAGFNYGYTF. Here the CDR3 DNA reads TGTGCCAGCAGTGGGGCAGGATTTAACTATGGCTACACCTTC.